This T cell receptor beta chain was observed in a study of blood T cell repertoires in COVID-19. Study-wide background: The study drew acute and convalescent COVID-19 samples from the United States, Italy and Spain. Sample material is recorded as cDNA or gDNA derived from T cells, B-cell-depleted T cells, or PBMCs.

As processed by the authors: Reference gene primer amplification gave nucleated cell count estimates. The assay was immunoSEQ multiplex PCR, and TCRdb's table has in-frame clones only and misses some. D and trimming were read from the DNA, whereas the V and J calls and clone size are those reported in that table. There are tens of thousands of clones in the sample; 90% to 95% occur only once, and 1.9% lies in the top ten. V lost 0 bases and J 0 bases, leaving 9 bases between the germline ends. CDR3 size: 17 residues. The V gene's germline CDR1 is KGHSH and CDR2 LQKENI. The chain combines TRBV18 with TRBJ1-6; tentatively, D is TRBD1 (6 bases). The origin of this receptor is a woman aged 50 to 65 in a cohort sampled during active COVID-19. Input material: peripheral blood. The CDR3 loop is CASSPPVRGSYNSPLHF. Written as DNA, the CDR3 is TGTGCCAGCTCACCACCGGTCAGGGGCTCCTATAATTCACCCCTCCACTTT. Looking up the rest from reference TRBV18 and TRBJ1-6 gives the full variable domain: NAGVMQNPRHLVRRRGQEARLRCSPMKGHSHVYWYRQLPEEGLKFMVYLQKENIIDESGMPKERFSAEFPKEGPSILRIQQVVRGDSAAYFCASSPPVRGSYNSPLHFGNGTRLTVT.